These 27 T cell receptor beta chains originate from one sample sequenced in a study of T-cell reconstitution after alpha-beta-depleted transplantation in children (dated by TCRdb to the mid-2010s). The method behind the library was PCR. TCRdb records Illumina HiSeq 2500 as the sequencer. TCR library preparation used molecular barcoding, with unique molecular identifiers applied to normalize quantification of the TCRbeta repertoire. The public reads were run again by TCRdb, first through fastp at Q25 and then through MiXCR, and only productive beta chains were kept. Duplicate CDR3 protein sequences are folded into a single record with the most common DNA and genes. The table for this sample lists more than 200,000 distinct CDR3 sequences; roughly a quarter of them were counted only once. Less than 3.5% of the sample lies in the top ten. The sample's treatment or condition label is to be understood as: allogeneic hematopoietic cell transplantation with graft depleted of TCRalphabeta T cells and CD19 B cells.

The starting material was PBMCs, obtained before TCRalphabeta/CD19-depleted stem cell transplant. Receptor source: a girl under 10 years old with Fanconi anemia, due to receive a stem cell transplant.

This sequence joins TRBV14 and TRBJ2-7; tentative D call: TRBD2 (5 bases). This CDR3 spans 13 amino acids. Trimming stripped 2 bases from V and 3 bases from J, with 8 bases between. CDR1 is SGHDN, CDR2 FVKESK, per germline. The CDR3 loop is CASSQIRGYEQYF. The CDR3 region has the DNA TGTGCCAGCAGCCAAATTCGGGGCTACGAGCAGTACTTC.

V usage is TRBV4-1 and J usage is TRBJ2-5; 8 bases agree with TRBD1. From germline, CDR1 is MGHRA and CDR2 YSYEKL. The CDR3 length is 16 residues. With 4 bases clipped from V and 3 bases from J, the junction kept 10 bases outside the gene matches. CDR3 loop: CASSLRTGPNEETQYF. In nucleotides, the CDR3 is TGCGCCAGCAGCCTTCGGACAGGGCCTAATGAAGAGACCCAGTACTTC.

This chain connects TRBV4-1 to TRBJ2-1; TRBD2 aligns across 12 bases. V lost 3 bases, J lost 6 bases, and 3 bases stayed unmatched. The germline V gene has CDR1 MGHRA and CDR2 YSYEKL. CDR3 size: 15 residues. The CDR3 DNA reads TGCGCCAGCAGCCAGGGACTAGCGGGCTTCAATGAGCAGTTCTTC. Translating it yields CASSQGLAGFNEQFF.

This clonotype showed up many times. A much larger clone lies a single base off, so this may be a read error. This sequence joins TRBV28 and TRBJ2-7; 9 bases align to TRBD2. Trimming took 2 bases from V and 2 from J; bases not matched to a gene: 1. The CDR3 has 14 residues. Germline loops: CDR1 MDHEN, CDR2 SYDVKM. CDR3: CASSLGGRAYEQYF. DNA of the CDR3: TGTGCCAGCAGTTTAGGCGGGAGGGCCTACGAGCAGTACTTC.

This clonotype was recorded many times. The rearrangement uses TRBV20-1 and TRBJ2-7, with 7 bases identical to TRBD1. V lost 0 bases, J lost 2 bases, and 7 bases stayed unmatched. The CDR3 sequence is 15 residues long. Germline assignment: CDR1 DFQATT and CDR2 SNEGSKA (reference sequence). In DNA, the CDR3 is TGCAGTGCTAGAGATCTCAGGACAGGACCCTACGAGCAGTACTTC. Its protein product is CSARDLRTGPYEQYF.

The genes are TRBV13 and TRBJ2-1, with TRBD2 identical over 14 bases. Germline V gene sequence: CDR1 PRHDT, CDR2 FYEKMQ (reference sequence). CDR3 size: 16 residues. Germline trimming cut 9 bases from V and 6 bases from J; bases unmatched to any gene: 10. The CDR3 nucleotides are TGTGCCAGTACGACTCTCGGGACTAGCGGGAGCAATGAGCAGTTCTTC. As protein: CASTTLGTSGSNEQFF.

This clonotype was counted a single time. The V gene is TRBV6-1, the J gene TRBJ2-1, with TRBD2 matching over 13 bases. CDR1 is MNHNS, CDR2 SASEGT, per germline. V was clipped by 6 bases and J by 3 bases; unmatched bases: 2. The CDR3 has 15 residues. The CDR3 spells CASRGTSGVYNEQFF. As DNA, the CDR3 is TGTGCCAGCAGGGGGACTAGCGGGGTCTACAATGAGCAGTTCTTC.

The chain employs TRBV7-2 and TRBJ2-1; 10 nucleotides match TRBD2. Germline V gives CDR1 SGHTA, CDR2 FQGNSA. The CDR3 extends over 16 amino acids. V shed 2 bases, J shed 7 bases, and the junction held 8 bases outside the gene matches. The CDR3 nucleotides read TGTGCCAGCAGCTTAAGAGCGGGGGGGCCTCTTAATGAGCAGTTCTTC. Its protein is CASSLRAGGPLNEQFF.

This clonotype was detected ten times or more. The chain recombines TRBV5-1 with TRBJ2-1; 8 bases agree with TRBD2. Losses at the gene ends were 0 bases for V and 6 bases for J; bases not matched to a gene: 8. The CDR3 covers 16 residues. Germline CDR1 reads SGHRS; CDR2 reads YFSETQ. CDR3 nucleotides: TGCGCCAGCAGCTTGGCCGAAGGACTAGCTGGCAATGAGCAGTTCTTC. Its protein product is CASSLAEGLAGNEQFF.

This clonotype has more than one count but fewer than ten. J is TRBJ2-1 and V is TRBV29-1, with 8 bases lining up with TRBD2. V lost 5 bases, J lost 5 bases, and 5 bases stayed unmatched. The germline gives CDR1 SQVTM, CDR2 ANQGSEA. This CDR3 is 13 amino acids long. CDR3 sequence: CSVFPGLDNEQFF. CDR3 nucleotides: TGCAGCGTTTTCCCGGGACTAGACAATGAGCAGTTCTTC.

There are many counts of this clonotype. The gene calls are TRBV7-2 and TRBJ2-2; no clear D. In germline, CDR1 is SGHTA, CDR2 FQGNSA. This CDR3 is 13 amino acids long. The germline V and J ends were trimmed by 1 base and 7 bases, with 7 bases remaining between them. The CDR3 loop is CASSLELRGELFF. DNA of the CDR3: TGTGCCAGCAGCTTAGAGTTGCGCGGGGAGCTGTTTTTT.

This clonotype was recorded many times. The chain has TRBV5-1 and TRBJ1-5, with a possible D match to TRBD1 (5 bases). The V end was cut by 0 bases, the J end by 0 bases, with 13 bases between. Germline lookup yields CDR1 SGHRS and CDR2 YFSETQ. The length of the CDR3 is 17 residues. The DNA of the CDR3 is TGCGCCAGCAGCTTGGCCACAGGATTATATAGCAATCAGCCCCAGCATTTT. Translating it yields CASSLATGLYSNQPQHF.

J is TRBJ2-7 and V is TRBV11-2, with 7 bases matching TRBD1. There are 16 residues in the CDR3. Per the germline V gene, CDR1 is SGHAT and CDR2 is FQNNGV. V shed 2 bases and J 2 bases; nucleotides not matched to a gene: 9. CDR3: CASSLQGGPGAYEQYF. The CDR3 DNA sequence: TGTGCCAGCAGCTTACAAGGGGGCCCAGGCGCCTACGAGCAGTACTTC. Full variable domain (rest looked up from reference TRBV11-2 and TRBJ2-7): EAGVAQSPRYKIIEKRQSVAFWCNPISGHATLYWYQQILGQGPKLLIQFQNNGVVDDSQLPKDRFSAERLKGVDSTLKIQPAKLEDSAVYLCASSLQGGPGAYEQYFGPGTRLTVT.

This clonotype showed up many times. CDR3 in amino acids: CASSPRLGDRYEQYF. The CDR3 nucleotides are TGTGCCAGCAGCCCCCGCCTGGGGGACCGCTACGAGCAGTACTTC. The chain recombines TRBV9 with TRBJ2-7; perhaps D is TRBD1 or TRBD2 (5 bases each). Germline CDR1 is SGDLS and CDR2 is YYNGEE. The V and J ends lost 4 bases and 3 bases respectively, with 17 bases between them. The CDR3 length is 15 residues.

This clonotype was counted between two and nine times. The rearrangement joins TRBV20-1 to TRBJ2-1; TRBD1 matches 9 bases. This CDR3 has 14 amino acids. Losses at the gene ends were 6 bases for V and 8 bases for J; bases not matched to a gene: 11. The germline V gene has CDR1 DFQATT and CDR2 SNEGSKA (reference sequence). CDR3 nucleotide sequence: TGCAGTGCCCTGGGACAGGGTCGTTACGATGAGCAGTTCTTC. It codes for CSALGQGRYDEQFF.

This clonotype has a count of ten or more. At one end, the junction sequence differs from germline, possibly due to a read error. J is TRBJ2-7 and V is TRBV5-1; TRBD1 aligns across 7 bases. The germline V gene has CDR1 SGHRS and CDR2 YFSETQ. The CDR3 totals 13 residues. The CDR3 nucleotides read TGTGCCAGCAGTTCCGGGACAGCCTACGAGCAGTACTTC. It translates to CASSSGTAYEQYF.

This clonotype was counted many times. CDR3: CASSVAGLVSYEQYF. The CDR3 nucleotides are TGTGCCAGCAGCGTAGCCGGACTAGTCTCCTACGAGCAGTACTTC. The V gene is TRBV9, the J gene TRBJ2-7; TRBD2 matches at 7 bases. This CDR3 region has 15 residues. The J segment lost 0 bases and the V segment lost 0 bases, leaving 3 bases of the junction unmatched. The germline V gene has CDR1 SGDLS and CDR2 YYNGEE.

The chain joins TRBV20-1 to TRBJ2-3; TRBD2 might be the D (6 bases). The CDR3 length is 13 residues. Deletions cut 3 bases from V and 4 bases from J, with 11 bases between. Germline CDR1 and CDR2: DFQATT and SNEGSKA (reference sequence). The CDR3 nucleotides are TGCAGTGCTAGGGTTAGCGGACCAGATACGCAGTATTTT. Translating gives CSARVSGPDTQYF.

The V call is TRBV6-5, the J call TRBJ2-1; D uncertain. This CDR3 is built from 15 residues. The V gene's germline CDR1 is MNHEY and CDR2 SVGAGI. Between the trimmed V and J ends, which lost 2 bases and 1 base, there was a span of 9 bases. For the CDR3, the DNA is TGTGCCAGCAGTTACGGTAGGGTTTCCTACAATGAGCAGTTCTTC. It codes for CASSYGRVSYNEQFF.

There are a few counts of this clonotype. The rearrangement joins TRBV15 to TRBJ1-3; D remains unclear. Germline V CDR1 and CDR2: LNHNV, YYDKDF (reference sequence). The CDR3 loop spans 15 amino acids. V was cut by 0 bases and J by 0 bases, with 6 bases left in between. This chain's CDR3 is CATSREGSSGNTIYF. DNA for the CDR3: TGTGCCACCAGCAGAGAGGGGAGCTCTGGAAACACCATATATTTT.

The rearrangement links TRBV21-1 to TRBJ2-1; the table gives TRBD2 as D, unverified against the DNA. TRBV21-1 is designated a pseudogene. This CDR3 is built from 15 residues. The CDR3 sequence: CASSNTGTRNNEQFF. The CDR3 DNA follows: TGTGCCAGCAGCAACACCGGGACTAGAAACAATGAGCAGTTCTTC.

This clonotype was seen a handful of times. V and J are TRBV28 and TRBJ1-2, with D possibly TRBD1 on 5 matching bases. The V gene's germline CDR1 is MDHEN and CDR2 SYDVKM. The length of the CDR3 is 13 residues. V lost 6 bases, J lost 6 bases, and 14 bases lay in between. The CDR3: CASRRTRGDGYTF. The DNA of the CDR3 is TGTGCCAGCAGAAGGACCCGGGGGGATGGCTACACCTTC.

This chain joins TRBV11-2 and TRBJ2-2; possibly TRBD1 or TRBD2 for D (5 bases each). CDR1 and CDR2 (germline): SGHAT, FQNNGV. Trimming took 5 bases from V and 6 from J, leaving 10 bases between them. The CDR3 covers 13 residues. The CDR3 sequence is CASSRGGPGELFF. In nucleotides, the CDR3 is TGTGCCAGCAGCCGTGGGGGTCCCGGGGAGCTGTTTTTT.

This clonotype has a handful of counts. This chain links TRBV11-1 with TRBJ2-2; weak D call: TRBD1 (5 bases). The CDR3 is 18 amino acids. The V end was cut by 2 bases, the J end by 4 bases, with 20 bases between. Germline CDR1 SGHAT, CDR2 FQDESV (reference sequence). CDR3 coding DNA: TGTGCCAGCAGCTTAACGTTTGGACAAGGTCGATCCACCGGGGAGCTGTTTTTT. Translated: CASSLTFGQGRSTGELFF.

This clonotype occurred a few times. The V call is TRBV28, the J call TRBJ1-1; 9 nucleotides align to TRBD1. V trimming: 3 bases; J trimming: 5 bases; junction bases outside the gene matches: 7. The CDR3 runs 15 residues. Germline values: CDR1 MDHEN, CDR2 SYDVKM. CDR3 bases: TGTGCCAGCAGTTTTTTCGGGACAGGGAATACTGAAGCTTTCTTT. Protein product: CASSFFGTGNTEAFF. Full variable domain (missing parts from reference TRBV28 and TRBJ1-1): DVKVTQSSRYLVKRTGEKVFLECVQDMDHENMFWYRQDPGLGLRLIYFSYDVKMKEKGDIPEGYSVSREKKERFSLILESASTNQTSMYLCASSFFGTGNTEAFFGQGTRLTVV.

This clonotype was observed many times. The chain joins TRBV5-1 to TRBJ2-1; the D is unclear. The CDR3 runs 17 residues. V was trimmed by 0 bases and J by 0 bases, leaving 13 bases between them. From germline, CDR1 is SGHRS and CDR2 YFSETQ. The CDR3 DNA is TGCGCCAGCAGCTTGGCGGGCAGTTCTGCCTCCTACAATGAGCAGTTCTTC. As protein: CASSLAGSSASYNEQFF.

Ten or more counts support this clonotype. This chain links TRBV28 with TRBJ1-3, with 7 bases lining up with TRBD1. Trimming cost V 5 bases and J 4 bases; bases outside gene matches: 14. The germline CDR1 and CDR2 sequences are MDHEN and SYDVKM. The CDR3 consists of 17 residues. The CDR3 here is CASSPLSQGMGGNTIYF. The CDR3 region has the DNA TGTGCCAGCAGTCCCCTCTCACAGGGGATGGGAGGAAACACCATATATTTT. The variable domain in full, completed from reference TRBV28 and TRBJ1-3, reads DVKVTQSSRYLVKRTGEKVFLECVQDMDHENMFWYRQDPGLGLRLIYFSYDVKMKEKGDIPEGYSVSREKKERFSLILESASTNQTSMYLCASSPLSQGMGGNTIYFGEGSWLTVV.